This record looks at one T cell receptor beta chain sequence and its context. Per the study methods: Cell counts per sample came from amplifying reference gene primers. Clones were sequenced by immunoSEQ multiplex PCR, and TCRdb holds only the in-frame ones, with some missing. V and J calls and clone size are copied from that table; D and trimming were computed from the DNA. The data show around 100,000 clones, about 88% seen once. The sample belongs to a study of blood T cell repertoires in COVID-19. Study background: Collection of acute and convalescent COVID-19 samples took place in the United States, Italy and Spain. T cells, B-cell-depleted T cells, or PBMCs supplied cDNA or gDNA.

The source material was peripheral blood. The receptor's source is a woman aged 70-85 years who had recovered from COVID-19.

CDR3 sequence: CASSQGFGRLHSYEQYF. The DNA for the CDR3 is TGTGCCAGCAGCCAAGGGTTTGGCAGGCTACACTCCTACGAGCAGTACTTC. The rearrangement joins TRBV3-1 (or the pseudogene TRBV3-2) to TRBJ2-7; no clear D. V gave up 1 base and J gave up 0 bases, with 16 bases separating them. Germline loops: CDR1 LGHDT, CDR2 YNNKEL (reference sequence). The CDR3 has 17 amino acids.